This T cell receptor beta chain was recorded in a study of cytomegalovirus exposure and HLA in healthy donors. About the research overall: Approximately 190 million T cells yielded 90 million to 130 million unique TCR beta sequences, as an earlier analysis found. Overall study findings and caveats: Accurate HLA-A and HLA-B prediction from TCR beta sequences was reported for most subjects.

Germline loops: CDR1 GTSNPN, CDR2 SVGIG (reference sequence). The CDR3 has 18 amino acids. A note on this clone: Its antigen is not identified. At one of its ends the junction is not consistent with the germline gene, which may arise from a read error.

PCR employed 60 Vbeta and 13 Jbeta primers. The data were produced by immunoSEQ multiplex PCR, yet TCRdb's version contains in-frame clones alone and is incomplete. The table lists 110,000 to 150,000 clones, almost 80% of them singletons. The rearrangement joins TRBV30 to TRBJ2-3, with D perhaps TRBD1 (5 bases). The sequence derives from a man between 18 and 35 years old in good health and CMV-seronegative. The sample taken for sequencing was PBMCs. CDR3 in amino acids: CAWSTLGTQGLRTGTQYF. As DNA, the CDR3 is TGTGCCTGGAGTACTCTGGGTACCCAGGGTCTTCGCACAGGTACGCAGTATTTT.